These 22 T cell receptor beta chains came from one sample sequenced in a study of beta chain features in type 1 diabetes. Reverse transcription of all isolated RNA meant that expressed TCRB transcripts were sequenced. Data came from immunoSEQ multiplex PCR; TCRdb stores just in-frame clones and leaves some out. The table has a few hundred thousand clones, approximately 11% seen once. Sequencing was carried out using central memory CD4+ T cells from blood. These receptors all come from a man between 18 and 35 years old in good health.

The sample holds a few counts of this clone. The chain links TRBV29-1 to TRBJ2-5; 7 bases are a match to TRBD2. The germline CDR1 and CDR2 sequences are SQVTM and ANQGSEA. CDR3 length: 14 amino acids. V dropped 3 bases and J dropped 5; count of bases not matched to a gene: 9. This CDR3 is CSVDKTGGVETQYF. The CDR3 DNA follows: TGCAGCGTTGATAAGACGGGGGGTGTTGAGACCCAGTACTTC. Drawing the rest from reference TRBV29-1 and TRBJ2-5, the complete variable domain is SAVISQKPSRDICQRGTSLTIQCQVDSQVTMMFWYRQQPGQSLTLIATANQGSEATYESGFVIDKFPISRPNLTFSTLTVSNMSPEDSSIYLCSVDKTGGVETQYFGPGTRLLVL.

This clone came up a few times. CDR3 loop: CASSQRMSTDTQYF. The CDR3 region has the DNA TGCGCCAGCAGTCAAAGGATGAGCACAGATACGCAGTATTTT. The chain employs TRBV23-1 and TRBJ2-3, with D uncertain. TRBV23-1 carries the ORF label, with uncertain function. The ends were cut back, 2 bases at V and 0 bases at J, with 6 bases in the middle. The CDR3 runs 14 residues.

This clone has more than one count but fewer than ten. This chain joins TRBV6-6 and TRBJ2-1; 13 bases match TRBD2. There are 16 residues in the CDR3. V gave up 6 bases and J gave up 5 bases; unmatched junction bases: 7. CDR1 MNHNY and CDR2 SVGAGI come from the germline V gene (reference sequence). DNA of the CDR3: TGTGCCAGCAGCGAGACGGGACTAGCGGGGAACAATGAGCAGTTCTTC. It codes for CASSETGLAGNNEQFF.

The table lists this clone with a few counts. This chain uses TRBV5-1 with TRBJ2-7; TRBD1 is a possible D gene (7 bases). V was trimmed by 2 bases and J by 4 bases, leaving 13 bases between them. The CDR3 runs to 14 residues. Germline V lookup: CDR1 SGHRS, CDR2 YFSETQ. CDR3 nucleotide sequence: TGCGCCAGCAGCTTTGAGCCAGGGGGGTACGAGCAGTACTTC. Protein sequence: CASSFEPGGYEQYF. Combining the CDR3 with reference TRBV5-1 and TRBJ2-7 gives the whole variable domain KAGVTQTPRYLIKTRGQQVTLSCSPISGHRSVSWYQQTPGQGLQFLFEYFSETQRNKGNFPGRFSGRQFSNSRSEMNVSTLELGDSALYLCASSFEPGGYEQYFGPGTRLTVT.

This clone was seen only a few times. This sequence joins TRBV9 and TRBJ1-4; no clear D gene. V lost 3 bases to trimming and J lost 13 bases, with 22 bases between them. The CDR3 is 15 amino acids. CDR1 is SGDLS, CDR2 YYNGEE, per germline. In DNA, the CDR3 is TGTGCCAGCAGCGAGGAGGGTTACTATGAAAGTGGACTGTTTTTT. Its protein product is CASSEEGYYESGLFF.

Worth noting for this clone: The sample holds other DNA sequences that translate to the same CDR3. This chain uses TRBV15 with TRBJ1-1; D is ambiguous. The CDR3 spans 13 residues. Germline V CDR1 and CDR2: LNHNV, YYDKDF (reference sequence). The V and J ends lost 3 bases and 1 base respectively, with 6 bases between them. The CDR3 is CATSSQGNTEAFF. The CDR3 DNA follows: TGTGCCACCAGCAGTCAAGGGAACACTGAAGCTTTCTTT.

This clone was counted a few times. The chain couples TRBV19 to TRBJ1-4; D is undetermined. The CDR3 length is 14 residues. V dropped 10 bases and J dropped 7 bases, with 19 bases sitting between them. In germline, CDR1 is LNHDA, CDR2 SQIVND (reference sequence). The CDR3 nucleotides are TGTGCCACCCCTCCGACGGTCGAACGTGAAAAACTGTTTTTT. This translates into CATPPTVEREKLFF.

This clone has more than one count but fewer than ten. The chain employs TRBV2 and TRBJ2-3, with 7 bases fitting TRBD2. In germline, CDR1 is SNHLY, CDR2 FYNNEI. Trimming at V came to 7 bases and at J to 6 bases, leaving 10 bases not matched to a gene. The CDR3 has 14 residues. The CDR3 protein is CASKEGGPVDTQYF. CDR3 in DNA: TGTGCCAGCAAGGAGGGAGGGCCGGTCGATACGCAGTATTTT.

The sample holds a few counts of this clone. V gene TRBV13 combines with J gene TRBJ1-1; D is unresolved. Per germline, CDR1 PRHDT and CDR2 FYEKMQ (reference sequence). The CDR3 sequence is 9 residues long. The V gene lost 1 base and the J gene lost 12 bases, with 3 bases spanning the gap. This CDR3 reads CASSLETFF. The CDR3 nucleotides are TGTGCCAGCAGCTTAGAAACTTTCTTT. The whole variable domain, filled in from reference TRBV13 and TRBJ1-1, reads AAGVIQSPRHLIKEKRETATLKCYPIPRHDTVYWYQQGPGQDPQFLISFYEKMQSDKGSIPDRFSAQQFSDYHSELNMSSLELGDSALYFCASSLETFFGQGTRLTVV.

The V and J genes are TRBV29-1 and TRBJ1-1; 8 bases map to TRBD1. After removal of 3 bases from V and 4 bases from J, the junction contained 7 bases not matched to a gene. The CDR3 extends over 14 amino acids. Germline assignment: CDR1 SQVTM and CDR2 ANQGSEA. In nucleotides, the CDR3 is TGCAGCGTTGATAGGACAGGGAGAGGCACTGAAGCTTTCTTT. Protein: CSVDRTGRGTEAFF. The entire variable domain, with the rest obtained from reference TRBV29-1 and TRBJ1-1, is as follows: SAVISQKPSRDICQRGTSLTIQCQVDSQVTMMFWYRQQPGQSLTLIATANQGSEATYESGFVIDKFPISRPNLTFSTLTVSNMSPEDSSIYLCSVDRTGRGTEAFFGQGTRLTVV.

A few counts support this clone. The chain is built from TRBV11-3 and TRBJ2-1, with TRBD2 matching 7 bases. This CDR3 region has 15 residues. Germline loops: CDR1 SGHNT, CDR2 YENEEA. Trimming cost V 5 bases and J 2 bases; bases outside gene matches: 6. In nucleotides, the CDR3 is TGTGCCAGCAGCAAGACGGCGGGAGCCTACAATGAGCAGTTCTTC. As protein: CASSKTAGAYNEQFF.

This clone was seen more than once but under ten times. One junction end does not reproduce the germline sequence, and a read error may be involved. This chain connects TRBV30 to TRBJ1-2, with D possibly being TRBD1 (5 bases). Germline V gene data show CDR1 as GTSNPN and CDR2 as SVGIG (reference sequence). The CDR3 sequence is 14 residues long. The CDR3 DNA is TGTGCCGGGAGTGGGGCAGGAAATAACTATGGCTACACCTTC. Translated: CAGSGAGNNYGYTF.

This clone was observed at least ten times. The chain employs TRBV10-1 and TRBJ2-3; tentative D call: TRBD2 (6 bases). Germline V lookup: CDR1 WNHNN, CDR2 SYGVQD (reference sequence). Trimming took off 5 bases at V and 2 bases at J, with 11 bases between the two ends. CDR3 size: 14 residues. The CDR3 nucleotides are TGCGCCAGCAGTCGGGGGACTGCCACAGATACGCAGTATTTT. Translating it yields CASSRGTATDTQYF.

This clone has more than one count but fewer than ten. This chain uses TRBV5-1 with TRBJ1-1; tentatively, D is TRBD1 (5 bases). Trimming pared 5 bases from V and 4 bases from J, leaving 12 bases between. CDR3 length: 13 amino acids. The V gene's germline CDR1 is SGHRS and CDR2 YFSETQ. CDR3 amino acids: CASRSGTVTEAFF. The CDR3 nucleotides read TGCGCCAGCAGATCCGGGACGGTCACTGAAGCTTTCTTT.

This clone turned up a few times. CDR3 loop: CASSIGGTINIQYF. CDR3 DNA: TGTGCCAGTAGTATAGGAGGGACAATAAACATTCAGTACTTC. The chain joins TRBV19 to TRBJ2-4; maybe TRBD1 (6 bases). The germline V and J ends were trimmed by 1 base and 6 bases, with 10 bases remaining between them. Germline lookup yields CDR1 LNHDA and CDR2 SQIVND (reference sequence). CDR3 size: 14 residues.

The chain employs TRBV6-1 and TRBJ2-1; 8 bases are shared with TRBD2. The CDR3 spans 16 residues. After removal of 4 bases from V and 7 bases from J, the junction contained 12 bases not matched to a gene. CDR1 and CDR2 (germline): MNHNS, SASEGT. The CDR3 bases are TGTGCCAGCAGTGTCACCCAGCGGGGGCGGGGTAATGAGCAGTTCTTC. Translation: CASSVTQRGRGNEQFF.

V usage is TRBV2 and J usage is TRBJ1-5, with D perhaps matching TRBD1 (6 bases). Trimming left V 7 bases short and J 4 bases short, with 14 bases between. Germline-derived CDR1 and CDR2 are SNHLY and FYNNEI. The CDR3 length is 14 residues. The CDR3 region is CASNRQERNQPQHF. The CDR3, as DNA: TGTGCCAGCAACCGACAGGAGAGAAATCAGCCCCAGCATTTT. The full variable domain, completed using reference TRBV2 and TRBJ1-5, is EPEVTQTPSHQVTQMGQEVILRCVPISNHLYFYWYRQILGQKVEFLVSFYNNEISEKSEIFDDQFSVERPDGSNFTLKIRSTKLEDSAMYFCASNRQERNQPQHFGDGTRLSIL.

The chain combines TRBV29-1 with TRBJ2-7; D is uncertain. The CDR3 is 12 residues long. Looked up from germline, CDR1 is SQVTM and CDR2 is ANQGSEA. V lost 7 bases, J lost 0 bases, and 10 bases lay in between. The CDR3 is CSARGVSYEQYF. CDR3 DNA sequence: TGCAGCGCCCGCGGCGTCTCCTACGAGCAGTACTTC.

This clone was observed a few times. The chain employs TRBV30 and TRBJ2-7, with a possible D match to TRBD2 (6 bases). From germline, CDR1 is GTSNPN and CDR2 SVGIG (reference sequence). The CDR3 has 13 residues. Trimming took off 2 bases at V and 6 bases at J, with 14 bases between the two ends. The CDR3 DNA follows: TGTGCCTGGAGTAGGGGACTCATAATCGAGCAGTACTTC. Residues: CAWSRGLIIEQYF.

This sequence joins TRBV2 and TRBJ2-2, with D uncertain. The CDR3 is 14 amino acids. V was cut by 7 bases and J by 1 base, with 10 bases left in between. CDR1 and CDR2 (germline): SNHLY, FYNNEI. The CDR3 reads CASKETENTGELFF. CDR3 bases: TGTGCCAGCAAAGAGACCGAGAACACCGGGGAGCTGTTTTTT. Supplemented by reference TRBV2 and TRBJ2-2, the full variable domain reads EPEVTQTPSHQVTQMGQEVILRCVPISNHLYFYWYRQILGQKVEFLVSFYNNEISEKSEIFDDQFSVERPDGSNFTLKIRSTKLEDSAMYFCASKETENTGELFFGEGSRLTVL.

This clone was seen ten or more times. This sequence joins TRBV29-1 and TRBJ2-4, with 11 nucleotides matching TRBD2. The V segment lost 5 bases and the J segment 0 bases; nucleotides outside the gene matches: 3. Germline CDR1 is SQVTM and CDR2 is ANQGSEA. CDR3 length: 15 residues. CDR3 loop: CSVMTSGIAKNIQYF. CDR3 coding DNA: TGCAGCGTTATGACTAGCGGGATAGCCAAAAACATTCAGTACTTC.

This clone showed up just a few times. This chain uses TRBV10-3 with TRBJ2-7, with no clear D. V was clipped by 0 bases and J by 0 bases, with 9 bases between them. This CDR3 spans 15 amino acids. CDR1 is ENHRY and CDR2 is SYGVKD in the germline V gene. In DNA form, the CDR3 reads TGTGCCATCAGTGAGTCTTGGGCCCTCTCCTACGAGCAGTACTTC. Protein product: CAISESWALSYEQYF.